Described below is a single T cell receptor (beta chain) sequence and its context. This CDR3 is built from 14 residues. Trimming removed 4 bases from V and 4 bases from J, with 13 bases in between. Germline CDR1 SGHNT, CDR2 YENEEA. The data originate from a study of control samples from healthy donors and cancer patients. Assay: immunoSEQ multiplex PCR; the TCRdb copy retains only in-frame clones and omits some. This table has fewer than 150,000 clones, under 95% appearing once. The source of this sequence is a man aged 18 to 30 in good health. This chain joins TRBV11-3 and TRBJ2-5; a weak D match, TRBD1 (5 bases). Material for sequencing was blood. For the CDR3, the DNA is TGTGCCAGCAGCTCCCGACCAGGGTTAGAGACCCAGTACTTC. Translation gives CASSSRPGLETQYF.